This T cell receptor beta chain was captured by sequencing in a study of T-cell memory formation after mild COVID-19. Background on the study: TCR clusters showed largely donor specificity.

Study observations and caveats: The CD4+ clones that contracted clustered mainly within CM and EM, and the CD8+ clones concentrated in EMRA. Memory sampled before infection contained some responding clones, suggesting cross-reactive memory joined. Among clones peaking at day 37 in the second wave, SARS-CoV-2 specificity remained unconfirmed.

From the 5' RACE reads, TCRdb called clonotypes with MiXCR, one entry per CDR3 protein. The top ten hold around 12% of the sample, which has 450,000 or so distinct CDR3 sequences, more than 20% seen once. Concerning this clonotype itself: Its antigen is still unknown.

Deletions cut 6 bases from V and 4 bases from J, with 10 bases between. CDR3 length: 13 residues. The chain uses TRBV12-3 or TRBV12-4 and TRBJ2-1; no firm D call. The specimen sequenced was PBMCs or a T cell subset sorted from them (not recorded which). The clonotype comes from an adult woman who had mild COVID-19 (a few samples of this study predate the infection). Cell type and time point are not known. CDR3 sequence (DNA): TGTGCCAGCAGACCCCTCCCTTACAATGAGCAGTTCTTC. It is translated as CASRPLPYNEQFF.